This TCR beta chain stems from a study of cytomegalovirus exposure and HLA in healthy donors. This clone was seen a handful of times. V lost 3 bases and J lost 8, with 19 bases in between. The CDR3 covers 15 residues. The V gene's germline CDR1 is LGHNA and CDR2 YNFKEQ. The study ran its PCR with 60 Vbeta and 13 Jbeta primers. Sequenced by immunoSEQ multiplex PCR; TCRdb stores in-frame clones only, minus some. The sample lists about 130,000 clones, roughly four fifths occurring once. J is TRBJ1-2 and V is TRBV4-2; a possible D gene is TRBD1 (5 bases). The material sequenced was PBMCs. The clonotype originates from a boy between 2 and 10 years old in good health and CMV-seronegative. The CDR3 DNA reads TGTGCCAGCAGCCATGAATTCCAAGGGGTGGGCGGCTACACCTTC. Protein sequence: CASSHEFQGVGGYTF.